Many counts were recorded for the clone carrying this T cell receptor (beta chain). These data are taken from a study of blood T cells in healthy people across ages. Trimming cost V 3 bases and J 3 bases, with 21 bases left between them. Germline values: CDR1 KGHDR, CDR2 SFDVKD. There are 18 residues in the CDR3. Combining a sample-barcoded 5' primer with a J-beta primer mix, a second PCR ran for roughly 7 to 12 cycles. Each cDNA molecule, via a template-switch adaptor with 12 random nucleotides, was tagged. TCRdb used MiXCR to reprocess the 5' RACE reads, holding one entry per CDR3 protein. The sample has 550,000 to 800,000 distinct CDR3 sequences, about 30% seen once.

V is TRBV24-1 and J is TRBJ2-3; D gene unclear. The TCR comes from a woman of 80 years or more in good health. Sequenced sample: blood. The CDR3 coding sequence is TGTGCCACCAGTGATCCCCCCCATCCTCGGACGTCGACAGATACGCAGTATTTT. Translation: CATSDPPHPRTSTDTQYF.